This record looks at one T cell receptor beta chain sequence and its context. TCRdb's table, derived via immunoSEQ multiplex PCR, lists solely in-frame clones and lacks some. Here the sample spans 150,000 to 200,000 clones, around 82% being singletons. These data come from a study of blood T cell repertoires in COVID-19. Germline V gene lookup returns CDR1 SGDLS and CDR2 YYNGEE. Trimming took 2 bases from V and 6 from J; bases not matched to a gene: 10. CDR3 length: 16 residues. Sequencing used PBMCs or T cells enriched from blood (not recorded which). This TCR came from a woman aged 60-75 years with acute COVID-19. The rearrangement links TRBV9 to TRBJ2-3; 9 bases line up with TRBD2. The CDR3 DNA sequence: TGTGCCAGCAGCGTGGCCGGGACTAGCCGGTCGGATACGCAGTATTTT. This translates into CASSVAGTSRSDTQYF. The entire variable domain, with the rest obtained from reference TRBV9 and TRBJ2-3, is as follows: DSGVTQTPKHLITATGQRVTLRCSPRSGDLSVYWYQQSLDQGLQFLIQYYNGEERAKGNILERFSAQQFPDLHSELNLSSLELGDSALYFCASSVAGTSRSDTQYFGPGTRLTVL.